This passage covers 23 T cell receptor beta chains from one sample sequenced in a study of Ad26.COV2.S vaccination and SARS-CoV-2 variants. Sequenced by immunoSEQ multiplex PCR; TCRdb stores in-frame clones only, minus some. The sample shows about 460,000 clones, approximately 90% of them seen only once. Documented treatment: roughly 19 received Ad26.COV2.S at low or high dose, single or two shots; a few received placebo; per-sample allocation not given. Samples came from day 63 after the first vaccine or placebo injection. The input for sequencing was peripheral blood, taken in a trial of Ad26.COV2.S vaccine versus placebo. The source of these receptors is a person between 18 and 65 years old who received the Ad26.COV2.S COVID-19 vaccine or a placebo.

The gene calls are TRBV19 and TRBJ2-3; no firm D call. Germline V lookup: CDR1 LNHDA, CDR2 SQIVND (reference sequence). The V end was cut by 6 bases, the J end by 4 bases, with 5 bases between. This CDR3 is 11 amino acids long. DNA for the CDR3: TGTGCCAGTAGCCAAGCAGATACGCAGTATTTT. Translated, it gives CASSQADTQYF.

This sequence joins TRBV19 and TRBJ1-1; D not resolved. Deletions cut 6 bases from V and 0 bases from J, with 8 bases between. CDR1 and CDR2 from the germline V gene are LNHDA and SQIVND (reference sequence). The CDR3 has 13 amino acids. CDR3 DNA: TGTGCCAGTAGATATGGTCTGAACACTGAAGCTTTCTTT. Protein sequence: CASRYGLNTEAFF.

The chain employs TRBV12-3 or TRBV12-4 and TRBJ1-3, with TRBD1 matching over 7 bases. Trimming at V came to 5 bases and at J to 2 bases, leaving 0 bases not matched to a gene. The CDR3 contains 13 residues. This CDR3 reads CASSQGAGNTIYF. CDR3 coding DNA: TGTGCCAGCAGTCAGGGGGCTGGAAACACCATATATTTT.

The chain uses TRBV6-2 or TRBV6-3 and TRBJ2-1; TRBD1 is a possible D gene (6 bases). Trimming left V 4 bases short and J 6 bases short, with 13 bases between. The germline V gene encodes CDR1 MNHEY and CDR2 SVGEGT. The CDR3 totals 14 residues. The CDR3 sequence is CASSSGGSINEQFF. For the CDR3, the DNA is TGTGCCAGCAGTTCTGGGGGCAGTATCAATGAGCAGTTCTTC.

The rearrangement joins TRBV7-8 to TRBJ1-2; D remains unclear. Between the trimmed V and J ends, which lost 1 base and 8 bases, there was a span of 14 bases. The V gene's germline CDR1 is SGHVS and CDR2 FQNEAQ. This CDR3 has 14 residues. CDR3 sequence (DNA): TGTGCCAGCAGCTTAGTCGAGGCGAAGTCGGGCTACACCTTC. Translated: CASSLVEAKSGYTF.

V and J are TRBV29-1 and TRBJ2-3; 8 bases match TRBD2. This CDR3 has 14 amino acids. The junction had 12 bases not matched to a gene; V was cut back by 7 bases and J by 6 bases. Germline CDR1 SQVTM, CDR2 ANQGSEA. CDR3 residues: CSAGPGTRVDTQYF. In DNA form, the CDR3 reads TGCAGCGCCGGGCCCGGGACTAGGGTGGATACGCAGTATTTT.

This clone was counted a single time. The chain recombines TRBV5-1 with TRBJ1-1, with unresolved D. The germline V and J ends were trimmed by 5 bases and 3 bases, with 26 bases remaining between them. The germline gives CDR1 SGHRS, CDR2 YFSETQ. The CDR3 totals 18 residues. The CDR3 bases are TGCGCCAGCAGAGATTACCCCAGGAGATCCCCGTCGGACACTGAAGCTTTCTTT. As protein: CASRDYPRRSPSDTEAFF.

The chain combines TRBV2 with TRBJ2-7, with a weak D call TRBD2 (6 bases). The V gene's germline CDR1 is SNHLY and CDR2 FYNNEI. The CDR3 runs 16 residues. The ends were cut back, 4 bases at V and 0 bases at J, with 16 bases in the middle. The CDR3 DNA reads TGTGCCAGCAGTGGAGGGACTTCAGGGAGCTCCTACGAGCAGTACTTC. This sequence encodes CASSGGTSGSSYEQYF. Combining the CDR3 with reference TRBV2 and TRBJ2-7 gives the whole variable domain EPEVTQTPSHQVTQMGQEVILRCVPISNHLYFYWYRQILGQKVEFLVSFYNNEISEKSEIFDDQFSVERPDGSNFTLKIRSTKLEDSAMYFCASSGGTSGSSYEQYFGPGTRLTVT.

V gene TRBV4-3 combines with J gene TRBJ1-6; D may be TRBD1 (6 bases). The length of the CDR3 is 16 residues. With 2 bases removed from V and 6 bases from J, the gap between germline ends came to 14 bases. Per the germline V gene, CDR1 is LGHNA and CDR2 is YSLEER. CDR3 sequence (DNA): TGCGCCAGCAGCCAACTACAGGGCCAACTTAATTCACCCCTCCACTTT. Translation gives CASSQLQGQLNSPLHF.

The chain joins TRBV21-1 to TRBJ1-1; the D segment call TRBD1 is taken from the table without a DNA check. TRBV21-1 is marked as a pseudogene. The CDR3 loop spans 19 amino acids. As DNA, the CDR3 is TGTGCCAGCAGCTCTCTGGCCGAAACTACAGGGCATGGGGACACTGAAGCTTTCTTT. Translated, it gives CASSSLAETTGHGDTEAFF.

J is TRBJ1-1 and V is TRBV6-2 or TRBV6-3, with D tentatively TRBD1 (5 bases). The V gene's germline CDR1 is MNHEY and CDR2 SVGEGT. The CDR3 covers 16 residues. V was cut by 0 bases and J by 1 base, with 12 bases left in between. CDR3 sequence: CASSYSVGEGNTEAFF. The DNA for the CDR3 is TGTGCCAGCAGTTACTCTGTGGGGGAAGGGAACACTGAAGCTTTCTTT.

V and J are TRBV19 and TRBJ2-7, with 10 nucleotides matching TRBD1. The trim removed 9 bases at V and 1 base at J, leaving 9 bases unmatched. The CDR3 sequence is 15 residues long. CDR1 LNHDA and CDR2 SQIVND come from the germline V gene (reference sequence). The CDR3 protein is CASRAGTGASYEQYF. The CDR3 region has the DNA TGTGCCAGCCGCGCCGGGACAGGGGCGTCCTACGAGCAGTACTTC.

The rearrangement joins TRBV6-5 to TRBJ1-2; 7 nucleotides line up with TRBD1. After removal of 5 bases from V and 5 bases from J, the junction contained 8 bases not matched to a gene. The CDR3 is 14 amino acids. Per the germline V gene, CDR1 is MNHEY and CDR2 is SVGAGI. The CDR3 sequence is CASSTVGTAYGYTF. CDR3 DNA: TGTGCCAGCAGTACCGTCGGGACAGCATATGGCTACACCTTC.

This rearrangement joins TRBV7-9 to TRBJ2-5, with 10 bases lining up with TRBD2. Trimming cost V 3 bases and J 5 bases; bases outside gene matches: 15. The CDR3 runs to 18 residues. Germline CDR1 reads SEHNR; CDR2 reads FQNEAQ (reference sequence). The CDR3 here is CASSFFSPYSGRLETQYF. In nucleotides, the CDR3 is TGTGCCAGCAGCTTTTTTTCCCCCTATAGCGGGAGGTTGGAGACCCAGTACTTC.

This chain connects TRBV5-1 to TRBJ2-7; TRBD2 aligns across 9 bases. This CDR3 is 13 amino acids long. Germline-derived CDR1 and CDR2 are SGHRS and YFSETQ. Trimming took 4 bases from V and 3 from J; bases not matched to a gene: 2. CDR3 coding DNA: TGCGCCAGCAGCGAAGCGGGGGGCTACGAGCAGTACTTC. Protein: CASSEAGGYEQYF.

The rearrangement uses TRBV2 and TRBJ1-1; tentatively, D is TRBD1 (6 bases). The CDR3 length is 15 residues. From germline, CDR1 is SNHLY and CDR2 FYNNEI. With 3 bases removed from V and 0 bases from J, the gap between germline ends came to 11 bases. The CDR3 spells CASSEGAFMNTEAFF. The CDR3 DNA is TGTGCCAGCAGTGAGGGGGCATTCATGAACACTGAAGCTTTCTTT.

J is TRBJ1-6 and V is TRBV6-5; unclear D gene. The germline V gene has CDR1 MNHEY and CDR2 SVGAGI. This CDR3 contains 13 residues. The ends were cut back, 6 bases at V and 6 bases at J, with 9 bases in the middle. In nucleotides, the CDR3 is TGTGCCAGCAGCCTCGACGTTAATTCACCCCTCCACTTT. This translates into CASSLDVNSPLHF.

This CDR3 reads CASSYLGYTEAFF. CDR3 DNA sequence: TGTGCCAGCAGCTACTTGGGATACACTGAAGCTTTCTTT. The gene calls are TRBV5-6 and TRBJ1-1, with D unclear. V was shortened by 3 bases and J by 3 bases, with 9 bases between the two germline ends. This CDR3 is built from 13 residues. In germline, CDR1 is SGHDT, CDR2 YYEEEE.

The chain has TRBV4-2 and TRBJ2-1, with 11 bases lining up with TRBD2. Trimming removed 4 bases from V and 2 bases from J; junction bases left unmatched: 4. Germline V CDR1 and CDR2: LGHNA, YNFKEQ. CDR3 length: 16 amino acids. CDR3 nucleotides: TGTGCCAGCAGCCGCAAACTAGCGGGAGCCTACAATGAGCAGTTCTTC. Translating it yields CASSRKLAGAYNEQFF.

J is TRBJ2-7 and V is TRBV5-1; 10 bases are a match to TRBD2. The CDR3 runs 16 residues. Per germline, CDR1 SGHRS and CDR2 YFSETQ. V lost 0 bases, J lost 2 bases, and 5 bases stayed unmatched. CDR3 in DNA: TGCGCCAGCAGCTTGGTCGGAAGCGGGGGGGCCTACGAGCAGTACTTC. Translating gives CASSLVGSGGAYEQYF.

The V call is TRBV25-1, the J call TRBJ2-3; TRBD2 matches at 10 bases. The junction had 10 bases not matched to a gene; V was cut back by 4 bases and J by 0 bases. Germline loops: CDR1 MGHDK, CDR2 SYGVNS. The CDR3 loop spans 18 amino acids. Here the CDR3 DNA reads TGTGCCAGCAGTGGCCAACCCGGGACTAGCGATAGCACAGATACGCAGTATTTT. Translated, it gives CASSGQPGTSDSTDTQYF.

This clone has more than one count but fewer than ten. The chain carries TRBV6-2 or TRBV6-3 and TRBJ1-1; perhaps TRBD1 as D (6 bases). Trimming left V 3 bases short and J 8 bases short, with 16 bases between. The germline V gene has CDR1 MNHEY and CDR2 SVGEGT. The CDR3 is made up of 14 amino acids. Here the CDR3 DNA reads TGTGCCAGCAGTTATCCGTTGAGGGGGAGGGAAGCTTTCTTT. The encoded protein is CASSYPLRGREAFF.

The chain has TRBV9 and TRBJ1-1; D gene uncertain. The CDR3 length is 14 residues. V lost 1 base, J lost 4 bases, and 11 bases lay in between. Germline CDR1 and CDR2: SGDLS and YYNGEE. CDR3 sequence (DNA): TGTGCCAGCAGCGTATTAGAGGGAGGCACTGAAGCTTTCTTT. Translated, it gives CASSVLEGGTEAFF.